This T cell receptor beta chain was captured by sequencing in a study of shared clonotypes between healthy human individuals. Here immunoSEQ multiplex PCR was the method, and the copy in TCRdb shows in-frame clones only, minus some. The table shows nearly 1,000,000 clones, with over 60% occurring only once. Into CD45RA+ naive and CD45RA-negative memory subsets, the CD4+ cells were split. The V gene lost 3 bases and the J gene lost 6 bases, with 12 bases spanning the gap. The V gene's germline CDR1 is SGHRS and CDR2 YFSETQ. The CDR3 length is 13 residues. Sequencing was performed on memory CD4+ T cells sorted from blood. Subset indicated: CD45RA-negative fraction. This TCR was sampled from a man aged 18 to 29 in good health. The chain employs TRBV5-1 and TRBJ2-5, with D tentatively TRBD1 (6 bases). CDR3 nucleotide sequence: TGCGCCAGCAGCTGGGACACTCAACAGACCCAGTACTTC. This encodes CASSWDTQQTQYF. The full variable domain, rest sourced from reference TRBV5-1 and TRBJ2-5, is KAGVTQTPRYLIKTRGQQVTLSCSPISGHRSVSWYQQTPGQGLQFLFEYFSETQRNKGNFPGRFSGRQFSNSRSEMNVSTLELGDSALYLCASSWDTQQTQYFGPGTRLLVL.